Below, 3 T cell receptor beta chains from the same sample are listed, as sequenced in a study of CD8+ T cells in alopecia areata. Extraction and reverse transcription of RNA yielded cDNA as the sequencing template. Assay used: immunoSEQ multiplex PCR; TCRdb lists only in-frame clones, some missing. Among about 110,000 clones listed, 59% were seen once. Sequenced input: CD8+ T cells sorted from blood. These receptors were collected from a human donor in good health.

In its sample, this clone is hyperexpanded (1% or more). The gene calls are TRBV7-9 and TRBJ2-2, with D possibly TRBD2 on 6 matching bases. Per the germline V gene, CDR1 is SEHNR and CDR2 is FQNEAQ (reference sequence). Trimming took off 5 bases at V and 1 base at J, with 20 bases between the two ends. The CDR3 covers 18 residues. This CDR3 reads CASSRKLNGTLNTGELFF. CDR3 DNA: TGTGCCAGCAGCCGGAAACTGAATGGGACTTTGAACACCGGGGAGCTGTTTTTT.

The DNA of the CDR3 is TGTGCCAGCAGACAAACTAGCGGGGGCGGAGAGACCCAGTACTTC. Translated: CASRQTSGGGETQYF. The rearrangement uses TRBV2 and TRBJ2-5, with 11 positions matching TRBD2. Germline V lookup: CDR1 SNHLY, CDR2 FYNNEI. The CDR3 sequence is 15 residues long. The V segment lost 6 bases and the J segment 4 bases; nucleotides outside the gene matches: 7. The entire variable domain, with the rest obtained from reference TRBV2 and TRBJ2-5, is as follows: EPEVTQTPSHQVTQMGQEVILRCVPISNHLYFYWYRQILGQKVEFLVSFYNNEISEKSEIFDDQFSVERPDGSNFTLKIRSTKLEDSAMYFCASRQTSGGGETQYFGPGTRLLVL.

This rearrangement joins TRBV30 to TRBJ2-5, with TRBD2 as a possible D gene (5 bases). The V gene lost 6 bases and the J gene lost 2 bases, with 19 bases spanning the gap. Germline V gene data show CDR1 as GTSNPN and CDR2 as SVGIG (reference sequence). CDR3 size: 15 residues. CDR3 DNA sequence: TGTGCCTGCTTGGCCCTGACTACTCCACAAGAGACCCAGTACTTC. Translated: CACLALTTPQETQYF.